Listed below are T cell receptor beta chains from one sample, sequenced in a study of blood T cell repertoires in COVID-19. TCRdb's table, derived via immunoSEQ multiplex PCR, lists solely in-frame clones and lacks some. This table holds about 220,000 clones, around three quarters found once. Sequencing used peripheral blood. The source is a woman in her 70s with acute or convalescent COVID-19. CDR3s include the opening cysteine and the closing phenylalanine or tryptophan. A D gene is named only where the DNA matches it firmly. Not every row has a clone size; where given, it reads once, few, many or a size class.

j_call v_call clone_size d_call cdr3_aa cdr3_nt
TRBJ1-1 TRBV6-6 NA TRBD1 CASGTGRASMNTEAFF TGTGCCAGCGGGACAGGGCGCGCCTCCATGAACACTGAAGCTTTCTTT
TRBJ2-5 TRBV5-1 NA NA CASSLAGDLLGETQYF TGCGCCAGCAGCTTGGCCGGGGATCTGTTGGGGGAGACCCAGTACTTC
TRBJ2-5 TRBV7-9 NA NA CASSLDPSWETQYF TGTGCCAGCAGCTTAGATCCTAGCTGGGAGACCCAGTACTTC
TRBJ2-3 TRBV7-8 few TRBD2 CASSLGTSGGFNTQYF TGTGCCAGCAGCTTAGGGACTAGCGGGGGGTTCAATACGCAGTATTTT
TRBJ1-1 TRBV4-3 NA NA CASSQDDKNTEAFF TGCGCCAGCAGCCAAGATGACAAGAACACTGAAGCTTTCTTT
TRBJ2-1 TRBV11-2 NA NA CASSPQYNEQFF TGTGCCAGCAGCCCTCAGTACAATGAGCAGTTCTTC
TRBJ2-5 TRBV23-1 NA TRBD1 CASYQRTGQYF TGCGCCAGTTATCAAAGGACAGGGCAGTACTTC
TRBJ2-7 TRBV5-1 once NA CASSLWTESYEQYF TGCGCCAGCAGCTTGTGGACTGAATCCTACGAGCAGTACTTC
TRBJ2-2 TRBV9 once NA CASSFEPPGELFF TGTGCCAGCAGCTTCGAGCCCCCCGGGGAGCTGTTTTTT
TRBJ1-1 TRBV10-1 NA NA CASSESRAQTEAFF TGCGCCAGCAGTGAGTCGAGAGCACAGACTGAAGCTTTCTTT
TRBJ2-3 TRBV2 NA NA CASSKLMTDTQYF TGTGCCAGCAGTAAGCTCATGACAGATACGCAGTATTTT
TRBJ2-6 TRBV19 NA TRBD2 CASSNPGLAGDPGANVLTF TGTGCCAGTAGTAACCCGGGACTAGCGGGGGACCCTGGGGCCAACGTCCTGACTTTC
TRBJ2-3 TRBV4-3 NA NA CASSQVTGTPTDTQYF TGCGCCAGCAGCCAAGTAACCGGGACACCCACAGATACGCAGTATTTT
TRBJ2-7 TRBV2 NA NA CASNGDMSKQYF TGTGCCAGCAACGGGGACATGTCCAAGCAGTACTTC
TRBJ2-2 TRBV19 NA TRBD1 CASRDRGRELFF TGTGCCAGCAGGGACAGGGGCCGGGAGCTGTTTTTT
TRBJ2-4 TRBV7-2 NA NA CATSFYRGNIQYF TGTGCCACCTCTTTTTATAGGGGAAACATTCAGTACTTC
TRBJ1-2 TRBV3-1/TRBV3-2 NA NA CASSPAGPRGGYTF TGTGCCAGCAGCCCGGCGGGACCGAGGGGAGGCTACACCTTC
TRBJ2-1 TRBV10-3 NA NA CAINGGDGNNEQFF TGTGCCATCAATGGAGGGGACGGGAACAATGAGCAGTTCTTC
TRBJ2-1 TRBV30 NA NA CAWSVKAVYNEQFF TGTGCCTGGAGTGTAAAAGCGGTATACAATGAGCAGTTCTTC
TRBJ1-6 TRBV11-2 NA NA CASSLNQGRSSPLHF TGTGCCAGCAGCTTAAATCAGGGCCGGAGTTCACCCCTCCACTTT
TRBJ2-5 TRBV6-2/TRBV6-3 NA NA CASSYRAGSQETQYF TGTGCCAGCAGTTACAGGGCGGGGAGTCAAGAGACCCAGTACTTC
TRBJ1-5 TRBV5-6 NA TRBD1 CASSNGQGQNQPQHF TGTGCCAGCAGTAACGGACAGGGGCAAAATCAGCCCCAGCATTTT
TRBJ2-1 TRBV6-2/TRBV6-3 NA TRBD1 CASSSDRVPYNEQFF TGTGCCAGCAGTTCGGACAGGGTCCCCTACAATGAGCAGTTCTTC
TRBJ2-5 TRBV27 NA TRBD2 CASSFSLAGSRGTQYF TGTGCCAGCAGTTTCAGCCTAGCGGGGTCCCGGGGGACCCAGTACTTC
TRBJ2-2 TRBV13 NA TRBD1 CASSPTDRGGELFF TGTGCCAGCAGCCCCACCGACAGGGGGGGGGAGCTGTTTTTT
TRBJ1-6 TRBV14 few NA CASSFTVASPLHF TGTGCCAGCAGTTTCACAGTTGCTTCACCCCTCCACTTT
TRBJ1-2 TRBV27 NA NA CASSLGQGFRYGYTF TGTGCCAGCAGTTTAGGGCAGGGTTTTCGATATGGCTACACCTTC
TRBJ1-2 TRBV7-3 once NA CASSLNRVGVYGYTF TGTGCCAGCAGCTTGAACAGGGTTGGTGTCTATGGCTACACCTTC
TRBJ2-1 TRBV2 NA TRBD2 CASSEGLAGYPAVF TGTGCCAGCAGTGAGGGGCTAGCGGGGTATCCTGCGGTCTTC
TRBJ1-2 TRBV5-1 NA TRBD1 CASRDPGQGASGYTF TGCGCCAGCAGGGACCCAGGACAGGGGGCGTCTGGCTACACCTTC
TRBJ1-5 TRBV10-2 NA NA CASRGAGDQPQHF TGCGCCAGCAGAGGGGCAGGAGATCAGCCCCAGCATTTT
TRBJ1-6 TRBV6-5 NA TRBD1 CASSYSDRGGSPLHF TGTGCCAGCAGTTACTCCGACAGGGGCGGTTCACCCCTCCACTTT
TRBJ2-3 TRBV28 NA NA CASSSRQGWTDTQYF TGTGCCAGCAGTTCCCGGCAGGGGTGGACAGATACGCAGTATTTT
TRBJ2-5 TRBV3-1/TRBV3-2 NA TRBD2 CASSQAGLAGETQYF TGTGCCAGCAGCCAAGCCGGACTAGCGGGAGAGACCCAGTACTTC
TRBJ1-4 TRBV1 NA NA CTSSPGSGTPNEKLFF TGCACCAGCAGCCCTGGGTCCGGGACACCCAATGAAAAACTGTTTTTT
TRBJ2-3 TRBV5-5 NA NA CASSLAVGDTQYF TGTGCCAGCAGCTTAGCGGTGGGAGATACGCAGTATTTT
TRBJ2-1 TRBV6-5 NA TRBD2 CASAPTSGGYNEQFF TGTGCCAGCGCCCCAACTAGCGGGGGGTACAATGAGCAGTTCTTC
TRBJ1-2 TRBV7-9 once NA CASSLQSNRASGYTF TGTGCCAGCAGCTTACAATCTAACAGGGCGTCCGGCTACACCTTC
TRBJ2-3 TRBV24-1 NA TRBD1 CATGATGGLSDTQYF TGTGCCACCGGGGCGACAGGGGGCTTATCAGATACGCAGTATTTT
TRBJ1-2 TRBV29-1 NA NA CSVEDQKSGNYGYTF TGCAGCGTTGAAGATCAGAAATCAGGGAACTATGGCTACACCTTC
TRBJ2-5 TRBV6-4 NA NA CASRYPGQKDQETQYF TGTGCCAGCAGATACCCGGGACAAAAAGATCAAGAGACCCAGTACTTC
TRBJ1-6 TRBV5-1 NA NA CASSLGQDSPLHF TGCGCCAGCAGCTTGGGGCAGGATTCACCCCTCCACTTT
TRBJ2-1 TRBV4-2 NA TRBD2 CASSQDSRGARYEQFF TGTGCCAGCAGCCAAGATTCGCGGGGGGCAAGGTATGAGCAGTTCTTC
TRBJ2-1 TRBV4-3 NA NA CASSQDSLSYNEQFF TGCGCCAGCAGCCAAGACAGTCTGTCCTACAATGAGCAGTTCTTC
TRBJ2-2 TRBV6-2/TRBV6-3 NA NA CASSRGWGELFF TGTGCCAGCAGTAGGGGATGGGGGGAGCTGTTTTTT
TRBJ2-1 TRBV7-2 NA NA CASSIAGGRNEQFF TGTGCCAGCAGCATCGCCGGGGGTCGGAATGAGCAGTTCTTC
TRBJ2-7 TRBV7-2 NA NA CASSSQGGFSYEQYF TGTGCCAGCAGCTCACAAGGGGGTTTTTCCTACGAGCAGTACTTC
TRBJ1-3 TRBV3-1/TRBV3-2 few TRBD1 CASSQGTGSGNTIYF TGTGCCAGCAGCCAAGGGACAGGGTCTGGAAACACCATATATTTT
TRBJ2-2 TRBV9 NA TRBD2 CASSVDRGGAGNTGELFF TGTGCCAGCAGCGTAGATCGCGGGGGGGCGGGAAACACCGGGGAGCTGTTTTTT
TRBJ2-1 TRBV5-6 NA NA CASSLFRGNLDIEQFF TGTGCCAGCAGCTTGTTTCGGGGGAACTTGGACATTGAGCAGTTCTTC
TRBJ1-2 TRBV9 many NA CASSPSGDSSYGYTF TGTGCCAGCAGCCCAAGCGGGGATTCTAGCTATGGCTACACCTTC
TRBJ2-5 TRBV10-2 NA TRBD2 CASTLSGQETQYF TGCGCCAGCACCCTTAGCGGGCAAGAGACCCAGTACTTC